These 11 T cell receptor beta chains originate from one sample sequenced in a study of shared clonotypes between healthy human individuals. Profiled with immunoSEQ multiplex PCR; TCRdb holds only in-frame clones, not every one. The table has about 2 million clones, roughly 95% seen once. Selected positively for CCR7 and CD45RO-negative, naive CD8 cells excluded terminally differentiated effector memory CD45RA+ cells. The sample taken for sequencing was naive CD8+ T cells sorted from blood. These receptors were collected from a man aged 18 to 35 in good health.

In its sample, this clone was seen once. The rearrangement joins TRBV6-5 to TRBJ2-7, with TRBD1 matching 8 bases. The CDR3 consists of 13 residues. Germline V CDR1 and CDR2: MNHEY, SVGAGI. Germline trimming cut 7 bases from V and 4 bases from J; bases unmatched to any gene: 6. The CDR3 is CASTQGAGYEQYF. CDR3 DNA: TGTGCCAGCACCCAGGGGGCGGGGTACGAGCAGTACTTC.

With respect to this clone: Other DNA sequences in this specimen translate into the identical CDR3. In DNA, the CDR3 is TGTGCCAGCAGTTACGGTCAGGGCTACACCTTC. Translated, it gives CASSYGQGYTF. The chain uses TRBV6-5 and TRBJ1-2, with D hard to call. CDR3 length: 11 amino acids. V was pared by 2 bases and J by 8 bases, with 6 bases between. The V gene's germline CDR1 is MNHEY and CDR2 SVGAGI.

The chain combines TRBV19 with TRBJ1-3; maybe TRBD1 (6 bases). Trimming pared 8 bases from V and 4 bases from J, leaving 18 bases between. Germline CDR1 and CDR2: LNHDA and SQIVND (reference sequence). The CDR3 contains 15 residues. CDR3 nucleotide sequence: TGTGCCAGTGAAGCAGGGGAACCTTTGGGAAACACCATATATTTT. This gives the protein CASEAGEPLGNTIYF.

On this clone: At the DNA level, this CDR3 is encoded by other sequences in the same sample as well. V and J are TRBV14 and TRBJ2-5; 7 bases are shared with TRBD1. The V gene's germline CDR1 is SGHDN and CDR2 FVKESK. After removal of 5 bases from V and 5 bases from J, the junction contained 5 bases not matched to a gene. CDR3 size: 13 residues. This chain's CDR3 is CASSSTGWETQYF. CDR3 DNA: TGTGCCAGCAGCTCGACAGGGTGGGAGACCCAGTACTTC.

The genes are TRBV9 and TRBJ2-7; 7 bases agree with TRBD1. CDR1 and CDR2 from the germline V gene are SGDLS and YYNGEE. J lost 6 bases, V lost 2 bases, and 8 bases had no gene match. CDR3 length: 14 amino acids. The CDR3 DNA follows: TGTGCCAGCAGCGTGGGACAGCATCCCGTCGAGCAGTACTTC. This encodes CASSVGQHPVEQYF. The full variable domain, completed using reference TRBV9 and TRBJ2-7, is DSGVTQTPKHLITATGQRVTLRCSPRSGDLSVYWYQQSLDQGLQFLIQYYNGEERAKGNILERFSAQQFPDLHSELNLSSLELGDSALYFCASSVGQHPVEQYFGPGTRLTVT.

In regard to this clone: One junction end disagrees with the germline gene, perhaps due to a read error. This chain joins TRBV4-1 and TRBJ2-2, with D tentatively TRBD1 (5 bases). The CDR3 has 14 residues. CDR1 is MGHRA, CDR2 YSYEKL, per germline. CDR3 bases: TGCGCCAGCAGTCAAGCGTCAGGGACCGGGGAGCTGTTTTTT. Its translation: CASSQASGTGELFF.

Concerning this clone: Additional DNA sequences in this sample encode the identical CDR3. The chain couples TRBV7-3 to TRBJ2-3, with D unclear. The CDR3 loop spans 13 amino acids. V was shortened by 4 bases and J by 1 base, with 6 bases between the two germline ends. CDR1 is SGHTA, CDR2 FQGTGA, per germline. The CDR3 coding sequence is TGTGCCAGCAGCTCTACCGGCACAGATACGCAGTATTTT. The encoded protein is CASSSTGTDTQYF.

The chain recombines TRBV27 with TRBJ1-2; 7 nucleotides agree with TRBD1. Trimming at V came to 4 bases and at J to 2 bases, leaving 4 bases not matched to a gene. The CDR3 has 14 residues. CDR1 and CDR2 from the germline V gene are MNHEY and SMNVEV (reference sequence). For the CDR3, the DNA is TGTGCCAGCAGTTCGGGGACAGAAAACTATGGCTACACCTTC. It yields the protein CASSSGTENYGYTF.

Turning to this clone: The same CDR3 is also encoded by other DNA sequences in this sample. The DNA for the CDR3 is TGCGCCAGCAGTGAGTCTGGAGAGCCCCAGCATTTT. Residues: CASSESGEPQHF. The V and J genes are TRBV10-2 and TRBJ1-5; D remains unclear. Trimming removed 0 bases from V and 8 bases from J, with 5 bases in between. This CDR3 has 12 residues. Germline V lookup: CDR1 WSHSY, CDR2 SAAADI.

This chain connects TRBV27 to TRBJ2-7, with D unclear. The CDR3 runs to 13 residues. The germline V gene encodes CDR1 MNHEY and CDR2 SMNVEV (reference sequence). V shed 6 bases and J shed 0 bases, with 9 bases lying between them. CDR3 sequence: CASRGYDSYEQYF. CDR3 bases: TGTGCCAGCAGAGGGTACGACTCCTACGAGCAGTACTTC.

This clone was recorded once. The genes are TRBV27 and TRBJ2-7; possibly TRBD1 or TRBD2 for D (6 bases each). The CDR3 is 13 residues long. Trimming took 0 bases from V and 8 from J, leaving 11 bases between them. In germline, CDR1 is MNHEY, CDR2 SMNVEV (reference sequence). This CDR3 reads CASSLSGGSQQYF. The CDR3 DNA reads as TGTGCCAGCAGTTTATCGGGGGGCTCCCAGCAGTACTTC.